Sequencing of this T cell receptor (beta chain) was carried out in a study of human T cells and chemical hapten exposure. General study results and limits: TCRs exceeding 1 in 1000 frequency stayed unchanged with DPC sensitization.

To note about this clonotype: Its antigen is unidentified.

The study's library attached unique molecular identifiers to single cDNA molecules. TCRdb re-called the 5' RACE reads through MiXCR, storing one row per CDR3 protein. The sample includes under 150,000 distinct CDR3 sequences, more than 15% seen only once; the top ten take approximately 3%. The authors' total RNA extraction used unfractionated whole blood. The source is a human donor in good health.

CDR3 DNA: TGCGCCAGCAGCTTGGTTGGGGGCGCCAATGAAAAACTGTTTTTT. Amino acids: CASSLVGGANEKLFF. V gene TRBV5-1 combines with J gene TRBJ1-4; a possible D gene is TRBD1 (6 bases). The length of the CDR3 is 15 residues. Looked up from germline, CDR1 is SGHRS and CDR2 is YFSETQ. The V end was cut by 0 bases, the J end by 5 bases, with 11 bases between.